In this sample, the clone carrying this T cell receptor (beta chain) turned up once. The sample is drawn from a study of blood T cell repertoires in COVID-19. Those enrolled, adults aged about 18 to 89 years, came from roughly 23 US areas. Participant-given clinical history determined each cohort assignment. In the authors' workflow: By means of reference gene primer amplification, nucleated cell counts were estimated. The repertoire was sequenced with immunoSEQ multiplex PCR; TCRdb's copy has only in-frame clones and lacks some. V and J calls and clone size follow that table, whereas D and trimming were derived from the DNA. This sample has around 480,000 clones, with roughly 87% found just once. This TCR was recovered from a woman in her late teens or twenties who had recovered from COVID-19. Specimen: PBMCs or T cells enriched from blood (not recorded which).

CDR3 bases: TGTGCCACCAGCATTGGCCGATCTCTCAATCAGCCCCAGCATTTT. Its protein product is CATSIGRSLNQPQHF. The rearrangement uses TRBV15 and TRBJ1-5; D remains unclear. V lost 4 bases, J lost 3 bases, and 13 bases lay in between. The germline gives CDR1 LNHNV, CDR2 YYDKDF (reference sequence). This CDR3 region has 15 residues.